This TCR beta chain is from a study of neurological immune-mediated disorders (dated by TCRdb to between 2018 and 2021). With regard to the full study: Among the approximately 34 multiple sclerosis patients, approximately 31 had relapsing-remitting MS and 3 had secondary progressive MS. The cohort included some 70 subjects: some 15 with HAM/TSP, about 35 with multiple sclerosis, and around 20 healthy controls. Peripheral blood TCR-beta repertoires from patients with HTLV-I-associated myelopathy (HAM/TSP), patients with multiple sclerosis, and healthy controls were compared in the study using UMI-based sequencing. Alongside PBMC samples, the set of about 97 TCR-beta libraries contained longitudinal samples, technical triplicates, and paired CD4+ and CD8+ T-cell subsets that had been sorted.

Per the germline V gene, SGHAT is the CDR1 and FQNNGV is the CDR2. V sheds 5 bases and J sheds 4 bases, leaving 21 bases between their ends. Inclusive of the bounding cysteine and phenylalanine, the CDR3 is 16 residues long. The CDR3 DNA has 48 bases and is translated from base 1. Sorted-subset TCR libraries were prepared from about a million sorted CD4+ or CD8+ T cells. The multiple sclerosis patients were enrolled in a US clinical protocol that used magnetic resonance imaging to evaluate disease progression. Peripheral blood was subjected to Ficoll-Hypaque density gradient centrifugation to isolate PBMCs, which were then cryopreserved in liquid nitrogen. The study also sequenced paired sorted CD4+ and CD8+ subsets from healthy controls, HAM/TSP patients and MS patients. cDNA synthesis used template-switch 5'RACE with a primer carrying a 10-nucleotide random unique molecular identifier tagging each TCR transcript. Every sequencing run covered 15-18 subjects and yielded more than 180 million TCR-beta sequences. The RNeasy kit was used to extract total RNA. The KAPA Real-time Library Amplification kit was used to amplify TCR-beta VDJ regions with primers targeting the TCR constant region and the 5'RACE anchor. Sample indexes and Illumina adaptors were added in a first PCR, and a second PCR then increased library yield. After Ampure bead purification, the roughly 650 bp TCR product was size-selected on a 2% E-gel SizeSelection system. Library quality was checked on a Bioanalyzer, concentration was measured with Qubit, and libraries were quantified with the Kapa Library Quantification kit before pooling. An Illumina HiSeq 2500 was used to sequence the libraries paired-end at 2 x 150 bp. To increase sequence diversity, roughly 23-30% phiX was spiked into each library pool. Processing in the source paper ran as follows. Quality-filtered reads were processed with the UMI-based MiGEC pipeline, which removed over 75% of raw TCR sequences during error correction. IMGT germline references were used for alignment of VDJ genes, and clonotypes were defined by a unique CDR3 amino acid sequence together with V-J genes. Clonal expansion, Shannon diversity, and CDR3 relatedness (CalcPairwiseDistances, ClusterSamples) were evaluated with VDJtools, and phylogenetic trees were built with CLCbio workbench. Using coefficient-of-variation modelling across technical triplicates, the study counted a clone as expanded if it had at least 8 unique UMIs. TCRdb reprocessing: public reads trimmed at Q25 with fastp, clones called with MiXCR, in-frame beta chains kept. Each CDR3 protein appears once, grouped with its most common genes and DNA. What appears here as the V and J calls and clone size reflects TCRdb's work, not the paper's. Counted in this sample were 20,000 to 25,000 distinct CDR3 sequences; around a sixth of them appeared once. The ten top clones hold less than 9.5% of the sample.

Study-wide conclusions, independent of this receptor: Phylogenetic analysis grouped repertoires from 18 of 34 MS patients into a cluster of related CDR3 sequences, suggesting a possible repertoire-level signature. The highest TCR clonal expansion was observed in HAM/TSP patients, whereas the lowest was observed in MS patients, even when compared with healthy controls. No identical CDR3 amino acid sequences were found to be shared among expanded clones across subjects, suggesting that TCR-beta repertoires were private in all groups. The MS cluster showed no association with clinical or MRI features, and the authors stated that larger cohorts are needed.

This clonotype was detected many times. Its antigen has not been determined. No much larger clone is present one base from it, and per-base qualities are unavailable. Sequences were obtained from CD8+ T cells from blood. The sequence joins TRBV11-2 to TRBJ2-7, with the D gene possibly TRBD1 or TRBD2, each one fitting 6 bases. The clonotype was recovered from a woman aged 18 to 35 with multiple sclerosis. The DNA sequence follows: TGTGCCAGCAGCCCCGGAGGGGGACACTGGAAGTACGAGCAGTACTTC. This codes for CASSPGGGHWKYEQYF.